A selection of T cell receptor beta chains follows, all from one sample in a study of early T cells in non-severe SARS-CoV-2 infection. TCRdb used MiXCR to reprocess the 5' RACE reads, holding one entry per CDR3 protein. The table shows roughly 41,000 distinct CDR3 sequences, with roughly 5% occurring only once. The sample was whole blood. The source of these receptors is an adult who was a healthcare worker with PCR-confirmed SARS-CoV-2 infection or an uninfected control (not recorded which). CDR3s include the opening cysteine and the closing phenylalanine or tryptophan. D genes are given only for firm matches. For some rows the clone size is stated as once, few or many, or as a class when expanded; others skip it.

cdr3_nt,cdr3_aa,v_call,d_call,j_call,clone_size
TGCGCCAGCAGCTTGGGGCTAGGCGAGCAGTACTTC,CASSLGLGEQYF,TRBV5-1,-,TRBJ2-7,many
TGCAGTGCTAGAGATTCGGCAACTGACGGGGGGCGAATCACCGGGGAGCTGTTTTTT,CSARDSATDGGRITGELFF,TRBV20-1,-,TRBJ2-2,few
TGCGCCAGCAGCCCGCTGACTAGCGGGGGACAGACCCAGTACTTC,CASSPLTSGGQTQYF,TRBV5-1,TRBD2,TRBJ2-5,many
TGTGCCAGCAGCTTAGTGGAGGGGTCCTACAATGAGCAGTTCTTC,CASSLVEGSYNEQFF,TRBV7-8,-,TRBJ2-1,many
TGTGCCAGTAGATGGAGTCAACATAGCAATCAGCCCCAGCATTTT,CASRWSQHSNQPQHF,TRBV19,-,TRBJ1-5,many
TGTGCCAGCAGCTATGACAGGTTCACAGATACGCAGTATTTT,CASSYDRFTDTQYF,TRBV7-8,-,TRBJ2-3,many
TGTGCCAGCTCCCGAGGGGCTGTCACCTACGAGCAGTACTTC,CASSRGAVTYEQYF,TRBV18,-,TRBJ2-7,many
TGTGCCAGCAGTCCGGGACTAGCGGGAGGCACCTACAATGAGCAGTTCTTC,CASSPGLAGGTYNEQFF,TRBV28,TRBD2,TRBJ2-1,-
TGCAGTGCTAGGGGGAGCGGGGGCTCCTACAATGAGCAGTTCTTC,CSARGSGGSYNEQFF,TRBV20-1,TRBD2,TRBJ2-1,many
TGCGCCAGCAGCCAAGAATGGAAAATGAACACTGAAGCTTTCTTT,CASSQEWKMNTEAFF,TRBV4-3,-,TRBJ1-1,many
TGTGCCAGCAGTTTGATAGGGCTGAATTACAATGAGCAGTTCTTC,CASSLIGLNYNEQFF,TRBV28,-,TRBJ2-1,many
TGTGCCAGCAGTCCCAGAGGCTCTGGGGCCAACGTCCTGACTTTC,CASSPRGSGANVLTF,TRBV27,-,TRBJ2-6,-
TGTGCCTTTAGGGAGGGAGGCGATACGCAGTATTTT,CAFREGGDTQYF,TRBV2,TRBD2,TRBJ2-3,many